Listed here are 24 T cell receptor beta chains from one sample, sequenced in a study of T cell responses to AZD1222 COVID-19 vaccine. Data came from immunoSEQ multiplex PCR; TCRdb stores just in-frame clones and leaves some out. Of around 120,000 clones listed, about 90% were seen once; the top ten hold less than 2.5%. This material consisted of peripheral blood, taken 28 days after the second AZD1222 dose. Receptor source: an adult who received the AZD1222 COVID-19 vaccine.

The V call is TRBV11-3, the J call TRBJ2-1; D is undetermined. In germline, CDR1 is SGHNT, CDR2 YENEEA. This CDR3 region has 17 residues. V lost 2 bases, J lost 5 bases, and 19 bases lay in between. This CDR3 is CASSLRIVGIRDNEQFF. In DNA form, the CDR3 reads TGTGCCAGCAGCTTAAGAATTGTGGGGATACGCGACAATGAGCAGTTCTTC.

This chain joins TRBV9 and TRBJ2-3; D not resolved. The CDR3 is made up of 12 amino acids. The germline V gene encodes CDR1 SGDLS and CDR2 YYNGEE. The germline V and J ends were trimmed by 2 bases and 4 bases, with 5 bases remaining between them. The CDR3 sequence is CASSVASDTQYF. CDR3 DNA sequence: TGTGCCAGCAGCGTTGCCTCAGATACGCAGTATTTT.

V gene TRBV7-9 combines with J gene TRBJ1-1, with a tentative D call TRBD1 (6 bases). The germline CDR1 and CDR2 sequences are SEHNR and FQNEAQ (reference sequence). Trimming stripped 5 bases from V and 8 bases from J, with 12 bases between. The CDR3 totals 12 residues. The CDR3 coding sequence is TGTGCCAGCAGCAACAGGGAGATGGAAGCTTTCTTT. Translating gives CASSNREMEAFF.

The chain links TRBV7-2 to TRBJ2-1, with 7 bases aligning to TRBD1. The germline gives CDR1 SGHTA, CDR2 FQGNSA. This CDR3 comprises 19 residues. V was pared by 5 bases and J by 6 bases, with 22 bases of the junction left unmatched. The CDR3 region is CASSVPPGLDRELINEQFF. CDR3 in DNA: TGTGCCAGCAGCGTTCCTCCGGGGCTCGACAGGGAGTTGATCAATGAGCAGTTCTTC.

The chain employs TRBV27 and TRBJ1-1; D not certain. The CDR3 length is 14 residues. CDR1 is MNHEY and CDR2 is SMNVEV in the germline V gene (reference sequence). V gave up 7 bases and J gave up 3 bases, with 15 bases separating them. The CDR3 nucleotides are TGTGCCAGCAACTCTTGGGGTGGGGACACTGAAGCTTTCTTT. This sequence encodes CASNSWGGDTEAFF.

The rearrangement uses TRBV30 and TRBJ2-3, with D possibly being TRBD1 or TRBD2 (5 bases each). V lost 2 bases, J lost 3 bases, and 24 bases lay in between. CDR1 is GTSNPN and CDR2 is SVGIG in the germline V gene (reference sequence). The CDR3 loop spans 18 amino acids. The CDR3 protein is CAWSWDQPHLGTTDTQYF. The CDR3 nucleotides read TGTGCCTGGAGTTGGGACCAGCCCCATTTAGGCACGACAGATACGCAGTATTTT. The full variable domain, with the rest looked up from reference TRBV30 and TRBJ2-3, is SQTIHQWPATLVQPVGSPLSLECTVEGTSNPNLYWYRQAAGRGLQLLFYSVGIGQISSEVPQNLSASRPQDRQFILSSKKLLLSDSGFYLCAWSWDQPHLGTTDTQYFGPGTRLTVL.

V and J are TRBV9 and TRBJ1-1; tentative D call: TRBD1 (6 bases). The CDR3 spans 15 residues. Germline CDR1 reads SGDLS; CDR2 reads YYNGEE. Trimming removed 3 bases at V and 1 base at J, with 13 bases between. CDR3 loop: CASSEGTRGNTEAFF. In DNA, the CDR3 is TGTGCCAGCAGCGAGGGGACAAGGGGGAACACTGAAGCTTTCTTT. Variable domain in full (rest from reference TRBV9 and TRBJ1-1): DSGVTQTPKHLITATGQRVTLRCSPRSGDLSVYWYQQSLDQGLQFLIQYYNGEERAKGNILERFSAQQFPDLHSELNLSSLELGDSALYFCASSEGTRGNTEAFFGQGTRLTVV.

This clone was counted a single time. The chain is built from TRBV18 and TRBJ2-5; D not resolved. Germline loops: CDR1 KGHSH, CDR2 LQKENI. The V end was cut by 6 bases, the J end by 4 bases, with 12 bases between. The CDR3 runs to 13 residues. The CDR3, as DNA: TGTGCCAGCTCGCAGCGAACACCAGAGACCCAGTACTTC. This translates into CASSQRTPETQYF.

The chain employs TRBV5-4 and TRBJ2-2; the match to TRBD1 covers 7 bases. J gave up 2 bases and V 4 bases, and 8 bases lay outside the gene matches. CDR3 length: 16 amino acids. CDR1 is SGHNT, CDR2 YYREEE, per germline (reference sequence). The CDR3 region is CASSINRGANTGELFF. DNA for the CDR3: TGTGCCAGCAGCATAAACAGGGGCGCTAACACCGGGGAGCTGTTTTTT.

This clone has only one observation. The chain couples TRBV5-6 to TRBJ1-5, with 8 bases matching TRBD1. Germline-derived CDR1 and CDR2 are SGHDT and YYEEEE. The CDR3 extends over 16 amino acids. Trimming removed 1 base from V and 2 bases from J; junction bases left unmatched: 5. The CDR3 protein is CASSLRTGPGNQPQHF. The CDR3 coding sequence is TGTGCCAGCAGCTTGAGGACAGGGCCAGGCAATCAGCCCCAGCATTTT.

The gene calls are TRBV6-4 and TRBJ2-7; 7 bases fit TRBD1. The CDR3 has 14 amino acids. Trimming cost V 7 bases and J 2 bases; bases outside gene matches: 8. Germline loops: CDR1 MRHNA, CDR2 SNTAGT. The CDR3 coding sequence is TGTGCCAGCATCCGGGACAGTTTCACCTACGAGCAGTACTTC. It yields the protein CASIRDSFTYEQYF.

V usage is TRBV6-5 and J usage is TRBJ1-5; perhaps TRBD1 as D (5 bases). The V and J ends lost 6 bases and 1 base respectively, with 7 bases between them. The CDR3 runs 13 residues. In germline, CDR1 is MNHEY, CDR2 SVGAGI. CDR3 nucleotide sequence: TGTGCCAGCAGATCAGGGAGCAATCAGCCCCAGCATTTT. Protein sequence: CASRSGSNQPQHF.

V usage is TRBV28 and J usage is TRBJ2-5; unclear D gene. CDR3 size: 12 residues. Germline CDR1 reads MDHEN; CDR2 reads SYDVKM. Trimming left V 5 bases short and J 5 bases short, with 9 bases between. In nucleotides, the CDR3 is TGTGCCAGCAGTAGGGCCCTCGAGACCCAGTACTTC. Protein: CASSRALETQYF.

For this clone: Other DNA sequences of this sample code for an identical CDR3. The rearrangement uses TRBV7-6 and TRBJ2-7; weak D call: TRBD1 (5 bases). V dropped 1 base and J dropped 7 bases, with 8 bases sitting between them. The CDR3 extends over 12 amino acids. Per germline, CDR1 SGHVS and CDR2 FNYEAQ. DNA of the CDR3: TGTGCCAGCAGCTTAGGGGGCGGTGAGCAGTACTTC. Translation: CASSLGGGEQYF.

The sample holds one count of this clone. This rearrangement joins TRBV18 to TRBJ2-5; a weak D match, TRBD2 (5 bases). Germline-derived CDR1 and CDR2 are KGHSH and LQKENI. This CDR3 is built from 14 residues. The V and J ends lost 1 base and 2 bases respectively, with 8 bases between them. The CDR3 loop is CASSPRGAQETQYF. CDR3 DNA sequence: TGTGCCAGCTCACCACGGGGAGCGCAAGAGACCCAGTACTTC.

This clone was recorded once. The chain combines TRBV5-8 with TRBJ1-6; tentatively, D is TRBD1 (5 bases). The germline CDR1 and CDR2 sequences are SGHTS and YDEGEE. This CDR3 comprises 15 residues. Trimming shortened V by 0 bases and J by 10 bases, and 14 bases separated the two germline ends. The CDR3 reads CASSLGSQGLSPLHF. CDR3 DNA: TGTGCCAGCAGCTTGGGATCTCAGGGATTGTCACCCCTCCACTTT.

The rearrangement uses TRBV4-1 and TRBJ2-7; TRBD1 matches 8 bases. This CDR3 comprises 15 residues. V gave up 0 bases and J gave up 2 bases; unmatched junction bases: 3. CDR1 MGHRA and CDR2 YSYEKL come from the germline V gene. The CDR3 loop reads CASSQEGQGPYEQYF. CDR3 in DNA: TGCGCCAGCAGCCAAGAAGGACAGGGCCCCTACGAGCAGTACTTC.

The chain couples TRBV12-3 or TRBV12-4 to TRBJ2-7; possible D gene TRBD1, 6 bases. The CDR3 runs 13 residues. V lost 3 bases to trimming and J lost 4 bases, with 10 bases between them. CDR3: CASSFTGWYEQYF. For the CDR3, the DNA is TGTGCCAGCAGTTTTACAGGGTGGTACGAGCAGTACTTC.

This clone was seen only once. V gene TRBV10-3 combines with J gene TRBJ2-1; 9 positions agree with TRBD2. V lost 7 bases to trimming and J lost 6 bases; unmatched junction nucleotides: 7. Germline V gene lookup returns CDR1 ENHRY and CDR2 SYGVKD. This CDR3 region has 14 residues. The CDR3 DNA follows: TGTGCCATCAATAGCGGGAGTTCAGCCAATGAGCAGTTCTTC. Translated, it gives CAINSGSSANEQFF.

The chain recombines TRBV6-5 with TRBJ1-6; the D is unclear. Trimming took 5 bases from V and 8 from J, leaving 13 bases between them. CDR1 is MNHEY and CDR2 is SVGAGI in the germline V gene. CDR3 size: 14 residues. CDR3: CASSMRTEDSPLHF. In nucleotides, the CDR3 is TGTGCCAGCAGTATGCGGACGGAAGATTCACCCCTCCACTTT.

The rearrangement uses TRBV9 and TRBJ2-3; 7 positions agree with TRBD2. CDR1 SGDLS and CDR2 YYNGEE come from the germline V gene. The CDR3 has 16 amino acids. J was trimmed by 3 bases and V by 4 bases; bases with no gene match: 11. The DNA of the CDR3 is TGTGCCAGCAGCACGCGGTTCCAGCGGGGAACAGATACGCAGTATTTT. Amino acid sequence: CASSTRFQRGTDTQYF.

This chain joins TRBV11-2 and TRBJ1-2; a possible D gene is TRBD1 (5 bases). The V gene lost 3 bases and the J gene lost 2 bases, with 19 bases spanning the gap. Germline values: CDR1 SGHAT, CDR2 FQNNGV. CDR3 length: 17 amino acids. The CDR3 loop is CASSFGGQRELNYGYTF. The DNA for the CDR3 is TGTGCCAGCAGCTTCGGGGGTCAAAGGGAATTAAACTATGGCTACACCTTC. The variable domain in full, completed from reference TRBV11-2 and TRBJ1-2, reads EAGVAQSPRYKIIEKRQSVAFWCNPISGHATLYWYQQILGQGPKLLIQFQNNGVVDDSQLPKDRFSAERLKGVDSTLKIQPAKLEDSAVYLCASSFGGQRELNYGYTFGSGTRLTVV.

This clone is a singleton in its sample. The chain links TRBV5-1 to TRBJ1-2; 11 bases map to TRBD1. J gave up 7 bases and V 2 bases, and 4 bases lay outside the gene matches. CDR1 and CDR2 (germline): SGHRS, YFSETQ. CDR3 length equals 14 residues. The CDR3 DNA is TGCGCCAGCAGCTTCGGACAGGGGGCGCTTGGCTACACCTTC. It codes for CASSFGQGALGYTF. The entire variable domain, with the rest obtained from reference TRBV5-1 and TRBJ1-2, is as follows: KAGVTQTPRYLIKTRGQQVTLSCSPISGHRSVSWYQQTPGQGLQFLFEYFSETQRNKGNFPGRFSGRQFSNSRSEMNVSTLELGDSALYLCASSFGQGALGYTFGSGTRLTVV.

This clone appeared a single time. The chain recombines TRBV29-1 with TRBJ1-2; tentative D call: TRBD1 (6 bases). V dropped 6 bases and J dropped 4 bases, with 9 bases sitting between them. Germline lookup yields CDR1 SQVTM and CDR2 ANQGSEA. The CDR3 totals 11 residues. In nucleotides, the CDR3 is TGCAGCGTCCAGGGGAGCTATGGCTACACCTTC. Translated: CSVQGSYGYTF.